Shown below are 29 T cell receptor beta chains from a single sample sequenced in a study of T cell repertoires in cytomegalovirus infection. In TCRdb, the reads were re-called with MiXCR into one record per CDR3 protein. The sample contains fewer than 200,000 distinct CDR3 sequences, approximately 20% of which appear only once. Source material: PBMCs. The receptors come from a human donor in good health (CMV status not recorded). Some clones in this sample may be carry-over from other donors' samples.

This clonotype occurred many times. The rearrangement links TRBV28 to TRBJ1-6; D possibly corresponds to TRBD1 (6 bases). CDR1 MDHEN and CDR2 SYDVKM come from the germline V gene. V shed 6 bases and J shed 4 bases, with 19 bases lying between them. This CDR3 is built from 17 residues. The DNA for the CDR3 is TGTGCCAGCAGCCACCGCCGGGGGGGCCGTTATAATTCACCCCTCCACTTT. Amino acids: CASSHRRGGRYNSPLHF.

This clonotype was observed a handful of times. J is TRBJ2-7 and V is TRBV11-1; D gene ambiguous. This CDR3 is 15 amino acids long. In germline, CDR1 is SGHAT, CDR2 FQDESV (reference sequence). V was cut by 1 base and J by 0 bases, with 10 bases left in between. CDR3 region: CASSLVPDFSYEQYF. CDR3 in DNA: TGTGCCAGCAGCTTAGTCCCCGACTTCTCCTACGAGCAGTACTTC. Full variable domain (outside the CDR3, taken from reference TRBV11-1 and TRBJ2-7): EAEVAQSPRYKITEKSQAVAFWCDPISGHATLYWYRQILGQGPELLVQFQDESVVDDSQLPKDRFSAERLKGVDSTLKIQPAELGDSAMYLCASSLVPDFSYEQYFGPGTRLTVT.

This chain links TRBV15 with TRBJ1-4; TRBD1 is a possible D gene (5 bases). CDR3 length: 15 residues. V was trimmed by 1 base and J by 9 bases, leaving 15 bases between them. Germline V lookup: CDR1 LNHNV, CDR2 YYDKDF (reference sequence). The CDR3 DNA reads TGTGCCACCAGCAGAGGTCCGAGGCAGGGTCAAAAACTGTTTTTT. As protein: CATSRGPRQGQKLFF.

The table lists this clonotype with a few counts. This sequence joins TRBV5-1 and TRBJ1-4, with D maybe TRBD1 (5 bases). V gave up 2 bases and J gave up 7 bases, with 15 bases separating them. There are 15 residues in the CDR3. The germline V gene has CDR1 SGHRS and CDR2 YFSETQ. For the CDR3, the DNA is TGCGCCAGCAGCTTCCAAAGGGGTAGGGGTGAAAAACTGTTTTTT. This gives the protein CASSFQRGRGEKLFF.

In its sample, this clonotype was seen a few times. The chain combines TRBV28 with TRBJ2-1; 9 nucleotides agree with TRBD1. There are 14 residues in the CDR3. Germline CDR1 MDHEN, CDR2 SYDVKM. V trimming: 6 bases; J trimming: 7 bases; junction bases outside the gene matches: 7. The CDR3 loop is CASRPGQGLNEQFF. The CDR3 nucleotides read TGTGCCAGCAGGCCGGGACAGGGTCTAAATGAGCAGTTCTTC.

As to this clonotype: Germline is not matched at one junction end, which may reflect a read error. This chain links TRBV7-7 with TRBJ2-7; a weak D match, TRBD1 (5 bases). This CDR3 is 13 amino acids long. Germline values: CDR1 SSHAT, CDR2 FNYEAQ (reference sequence). The CDR3 reads CASSSIQGSEQYF. CDR3 sequence (DNA): TGTGCTAGCAGTTCAATCCAGGGCTCCGAGCAGTACTTC.

This clonotype rates as medium-sized. The V call is TRBV7-2, the J call TRBJ2-1; 10 positions match TRBD2. With 4 bases clipped from V and 0 bases from J, the junction kept 6 bases outside the gene matches. The CDR3 runs to 17 residues. Per germline, CDR1 SGHTA and CDR2 FQGNSA. The chain's CDR3 is CASSSRTSGLSYNEQFF. CDR3 DNA sequence: TGTGCCAGCAGCTCCAGGACTAGCGGTCTCTCCTACAATGAGCAGTTCTTC.

Worth noting for this clonotype: One end of the junction fails to match germline, which may point to a read error. The rearrangement links TRBV2 to TRBJ2-3; D might be TRBD2 (6 bases). The CDR3 contains 16 residues. Germline loops: CDR1 SNHLY, CDR2 FYNNEI. CDR3 sequence (DNA): TGTGCCAGGAGTGAGGTAGCGGAGGCAAGCACAGATACGCAGTATTTT. Amino acid sequence: CARSEVAEASTDTQYF.

This sequence joins TRBV6-2 or TRBV6-3 and TRBJ2-2, with D possibly matching TRBD1 (6 bases). CDR1 MNHEY and CDR2 SVGEGT come from the germline V gene. The CDR3 covers 16 residues. Trimming cost V 1 base and J 4 bases, with 13 bases left between them. The CDR3 sequence is CASSYYRAPGTGELFF. The CDR3 DNA reads as TGTGCCAGCAGTTACTACAGGGCCCCTGGCACCGGGGAGCTGTTTTTT.

V and J are TRBV11-1 and TRBJ2-1, with TRBD1 matching over 9 bases. The CDR3 runs to 14 residues. The germline gives CDR1 SGHAT, CDR2 FQDESV (reference sequence). The junction had 5 bases not matched to a gene; V was cut back by 3 bases and J by 8 bases. The CDR3 is CASSLGTGNYEQFF. DNA for the CDR3: TGTGCCAGCAGCTTGGGGACAGGGAATTATGAGCAGTTCTTC.

V usage is TRBV11-3 and J usage is TRBJ2-7; a possible D gene is TRBD1 (5 bases). From germline, CDR1 is SGHNT and CDR2 YENEEA. V lost 5 bases and J lost 2, with 7 bases in between. This CDR3 contains 12 residues. The CDR3 DNA is TGTGCCAGCAGCCGGACAACCTACGAGCAGTACTTC. Translating gives CASSRTTYEQYF.

Only a few counts were recorded for this clonotype. The chain uses TRBV28 and TRBJ2-6, with 9 bases fitting TRBD1. This CDR3 has 15 amino acids. Germline CDR1 MDHEN, CDR2 SYDVKM. V was pared by 6 bases and J by 2 bases, with 2 bases of the junction left unmatched. In DNA form, the CDR3 reads TGTGCCAGCAGGAGACAGGGGGCTGGGGCCAACGTCCTGACTTTC. Amino acid sequence: CASRRQGAGANVLTF.

The table lists this clonotype with many counts. The V and J genes are TRBV7-9 and TRBJ2-5, with a weak D call TRBD1 (6 bases). Germline-derived CDR1 and CDR2 are SEHNR and FQNEAQ (reference sequence). The V and J ends lost 1 base and 10 bases respectively, with 22 bases between them. The CDR3 consists of 16 residues. CDR3: CASSLGTGTPKGGQYF. The CDR3 bases are TGTGCCAGCAGCTTAGGAACCGGGACCCCCAAAGGGGGCCAGTACTTC.

With regard to this clonotype: One base away lies a much larger clone, so this may be a sequencing read error. V usage is TRBV7-2 and J usage is TRBJ2-1; 12 bases are a match to TRBD2. The CDR3 has 15 amino acids. Germline lookup yields CDR1 SGHTA and CDR2 FQGNSA. Trimming at V came to 6 bases and at J to 13 bases, leaving 13 bases not matched to a gene. In nucleotides, the CDR3 is TGTGCCAGCAGTCCTCTAGCGGGAGGGCCGGGAGATCAGTTCTTC. Amino acids: CASSPLAGGPGDQFF.

The chain uses TRBV29-1 and TRBJ1-2; D remains ambiguous. Germline lookup yields CDR1 SQVTM and CDR2 ANQGSEA. There are 11 residues in the CDR3. V lost 2 bases and J 4 bases, leaving 5 bases between the germline ends. The CDR3: CSVEQIYGYTF. The CDR3 DNA follows: TGCAGCGTTGAACAGATCTATGGCTACACCTTC. Based on the CDR3 plus reference TRBV29-1 and TRBJ1-2, the full variable domain is SAVISQKPSRDICQRGTSLTIQCQVDSQVTMMFWYRQQPGQSLTLIATANQGSEATYESGFVIDKFPISRPNLTFSTLTVSNMSPEDSSIYLCSVEQIYGYTFGSGTRLTVV.

This chain uses TRBV19 with TRBJ2-7, with D perhaps matching TRBD1 or TRBD2 (5 bases each). CDR3 size: 15 residues. Germline V gene lookup returns CDR1 LNHDA and CDR2 SQIVND (reference sequence). Trimming took off 2 bases at V and 0 bases at J, with 11 bases between the two ends. The CDR3 sequence: CASSIRGGASYEQYF. The CDR3 region has the DNA TGTGCCAGTAGTATACGGGGTGGGGCCTCCTACGAGCAGTACTTC.

V and J are TRBV2 and TRBJ2-1; TRBD2 matches 8 bases. The CDR3 totals 14 residues. After removal of 8 bases from V and 2 bases from J, the junction contained 5 bases not matched to a gene. Germline V CDR1 and CDR2: SNHLY, FYNNEI. CDR3 DNA sequence: TGTGCCAGCGGGGAGACTAGCGCCTACAATGAGCAGTTCTTC. This sequence encodes CASGETSAYNEQFF.

As regards this clonotype: This may arise from a read error, as a much more abundant clone is one base away. This sequence joins TRBV6-5 and TRBJ2-1; D unclear. CDR3 length equals 15 residues. In germline, CDR1 is MNHEY, CDR2 SVGAGI. The CDR3 region is CSSSYQASSYNEQFF. The CDR3, as DNA: TGTTCCAGCAGTTACCAGGCTTCCTCCTACAATGAGCAGTTCTTC.

This clonotype was observed a few times. The chain employs TRBV5-6 and TRBJ1-5; D is unresolved. CDR1 is SGHDT and CDR2 is YYEEEE in the germline V gene. This CDR3 is 13 amino acids long. Trimming removed 3 bases at V and 3 bases at J, with 7 bases between. The CDR3 reads CASSSRDNQPQHF. The CDR3 nucleotides read TGTGCCAGCAGCTCGAGGGACAATCAGCCCCAGCATTTT.

This chain links TRBV7-4 with TRBJ1-2, with TRBD1 identical over 7 bases. J was trimmed by 12 bases and V by 1 base; bases with no gene match: 11. CDR1 and CDR2 from the germline V gene are SGHVT and SQSDAQ. The CDR3 extends over 14 amino acids. As DNA, the CDR3 is TGTGCCAGCAGCTTAGGAGAACAGAGGACAGGCCACACCTTC. This encodes CASSLGEQRTGHTF.

This clonotype was counted many times. The V call is TRBV28, the J call TRBJ2-7; TRBD2 might be the D (6 bases). Germline V CDR1 and CDR2: MDHEN, SYDVKM. The CDR3 is 14 amino acids. The V end was cut by 7 bases, the J end by 2 bases, with 15 bases between. The CDR3: CASNRDSAPYEQYF. CDR3 DNA sequence: TGTGCCAGCAACCGGGACTCCGCGCCCTACGAGCAGTACTTC.

Many counts were recorded for this clonotype. J is TRBJ2-7 and V is TRBV7-9, with no clear D. Trimming cost V 4 bases and J 2 bases, with 15 bases left between them. Germline-derived CDR1 and CDR2 are SEHNR and FQNEAQ (reference sequence). The CDR3 loop spans 15 amino acids. The CDR3, as DNA: TGTGCCAGCAGCTCTGGCATCCGAACACCCTACGAGCAGTACTTC. It translates to CASSSGIRTPYEQYF.

The chain has TRBV15 and TRBJ1-2, with TRBD1 as a possible D gene (6 bases). Trimming took 1 base from V and 4 from J, leaving 13 bases between them. The germline V gene has CDR1 LNHNV and CDR2 YYDKDF (reference sequence). The CDR3 contains 15 residues. The chain's CDR3 is CATSRATDRPYGYTF. The CDR3 DNA sequence: TGTGCCACCAGCAGAGCCACAGACAGGCCCTATGGCTACACCTTC.

This clonotype showed up just once. The CDR3 region has the DNA TGTGCCAGCAGCTTCGGGACAGGGGGCGCAAAACTGTTTTTT. It encodes CASSFGTGGAKLFF. The rearrangement uses TRBV5-6 and TRBJ1-4; TRBD1 aligns across 12 bases. The CDR3 extends over 14 amino acids. From germline, CDR1 is SGHDT and CDR2 YYEEEE. With 2 bases clipped from V and 10 bases from J, the junction kept 3 bases outside the gene matches.

V gene TRBV20-1 combines with J gene TRBJ1-3; the match to TRBD1 covers 7 bases. CDR3 length equals 16 residues. Looked up from germline, CDR1 is DFQATT and CDR2 is SNEGSKA (reference sequence). J gave up 4 bases and V 6 bases, and 15 bases lay outside the gene matches. The CDR3, as DNA: TGCAGTGCCACGAGCCCGGACAGGACGATGGGAAACACCATATATTTT. Translated, it gives CSATSPDRTMGNTIYF.

The V call is TRBV14, the J call TRBJ1-5; tentative D call: TRBD1 (6 bases). This CDR3 region has 14 residues. V lost 7 bases to trimming and J lost 4 bases, with 14 bases between them. In germline, CDR1 is SGHDN, CDR2 FVKESK. CDR3 region: CASILDSRNQPQHF. In DNA form, the CDR3 reads TGTGCCAGCATCTTGGACAGCAGAAATCAGCCCCAGCATTTT.

This chain connects TRBV7-2 to TRBJ1-2; no firm D call. The CDR3 extends over 15 amino acids. Trimming took off 4 bases at V and 4 bases at J, with 16 bases between the two ends. CDR1 and CDR2 from the germline V gene are SGHTA and FQGNSA. CDR3: CASSSNRGDSYGYTF. CDR3 nucleotide sequence: TGTGCCAGCAGCTCTAACCGTGGGGATAGCTATGGCTACACCTTC.

There are many counts of this clonotype. V is TRBV7-6 and J is TRBJ2-1, with 7 positions matching TRBD1. There are 13 residues in the CDR3. CDR1 and CDR2 from the germline V gene are SGHVS and FNYEAQ. Trimming at V came to 6 bases and at J to 7 bases, leaving 6 bases not matched to a gene. CDR3 DNA: TGTGCCAGCAGTTTAACAGGGGATAATGAGCAGTTCTTC. This encodes CASSLTGDNEQFF.

This clonotype was found a few times. V and J are TRBV19 and TRBJ2-1; D remains unclear. The CDR3 runs 16 residues. Looked up from germline, CDR1 is LNHDA and CDR2 is SQIVND (reference sequence). V was trimmed by 5 bases and J by 6 bases, leaving 20 bases between them. The chain's CDR3 is CASSPPTRVVGNEQFF. CDR3 DNA sequence: TGTGCCAGTAGTCCCCCCACAAGAGTGGTTGGCAATGAGCAGTTCTTC.